This T cell receptor beta chain was recorded in a study of regulatory T cells in long-lasting Graves disease. J was trimmed by 6 bases and V by 6 bases; bases with no gene match: 12. This CDR3 spans 15 amino acids. Looked up from germline, CDR1 is SNHLY and CDR2 is FYNNEI. This clonotype was found many times. Documented time point: newly diagnosed GD, antithyroid drugs for less than 3 months. PBMC RNA served as the TCR library source. Arm-PCR of CDR3 regions and iRepertoire HTBI primers were the basis on which TCR beta libraries were built. TCRdb reprocessed the multiplex PCR reads with MiXCR, giving one entry per CDR3 protein. This table holds roughly 260,000 distinct CDR3 sequences, more than 15% found once. This sample was shared with a second study, whose subject was T cells in Graves' hyperthyroidism and ophthalmopathy. From that study: Ophthalmopathy, as predicted by the model, came a median around 6 months after the prediction.

This chain links TRBV2 with TRBJ2-7; 9 bases agree with TRBD1. The TCR originated in a woman in her 30s with Graves disease. Source: peripheral blood mononuclear cells (PBMCs), taken at new diagnosis, from a patient treated with antithyroid drugs. In DNA form, the CDR3 reads TGTGCCAGCAGCGACAGGGGGTTTGTTGGCGGCGAGCAGTACTTC. Protein sequence: CASSDRGFVGGEQYF. Complete variable domain (other parts from reference TRBV2 and TRBJ2-7): EPEVTQTPSHQVTQMGQEVILRCVPISNHLYFYWYRQILGQKVEFLVSFYNNEISEKSEIFDDQFSVERPDGSNFTLKIRSTKLEDSAMYFCASSDRGFVGGEQYFGPGTRLTVT.